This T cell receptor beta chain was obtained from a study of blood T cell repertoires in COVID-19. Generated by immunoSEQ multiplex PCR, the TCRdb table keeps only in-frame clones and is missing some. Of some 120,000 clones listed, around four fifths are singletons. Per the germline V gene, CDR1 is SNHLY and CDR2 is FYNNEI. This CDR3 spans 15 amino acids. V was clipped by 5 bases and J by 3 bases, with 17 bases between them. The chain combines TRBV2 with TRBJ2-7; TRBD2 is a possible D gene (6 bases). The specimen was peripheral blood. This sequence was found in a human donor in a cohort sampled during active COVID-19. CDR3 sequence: CASSRTGAWGYEQYF. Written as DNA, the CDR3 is TGTGCCAGCAGTCGTACGGGAGCTTGGGGCTACGAGCAGTACTTC.